Described below is a single TCR beta chain sequence and its context. The source of the sample is a study of blood T cell repertoires in COVID-19. Trimming stripped 6 bases from V and 0 bases from J, with 12 bases between. The germline V gene has CDR1 SNHLY and CDR2 FYNNEI. There are 15 residues in the CDR3. TCRdb keeps only in-frame clones here, not all; method: immunoSEQ multiplex PCR. This sample has about 300,000 clones, with approximately 89% found just once. Input material: peripheral blood. The clonotype comes from a woman between 25 and 40 years old who had recovered from COVID-19. The chain has TRBV2 and TRBJ1-3; D ambiguous. This CDR3 reads CASSIQSGSGNTIYF. CDR3 in DNA: TGTGCCAGCAGCATACAGTCCGGCTCTGGAAACACCATATATTTT. Full variable domain (remainder filled in from reference TRBV2 and TRBJ1-3): EPEVTQTPSHQVTQMGQEVILRCVPISNHLYFYWYRQILGQKVEFLVSFYNNEISEKSEIFDDQFSVERPDGSNFTLKIRSTKLEDSAMYFCASSIQSGSGNTIYFGEGSWLTVV.